This TCR beta chain came from a study of T-cell reconstitution after alpha-beta-depleted transplantation in children. This CDR3 spans 15 amino acids. Germline V gene lookup returns CDR1 GTSNPN and CDR2 SVGIG (reference sequence). The V gene lost 5 bases and the J gene lost 6 bases, with 22 bases spanning the gap. This clonotype was detected only once. The TCRbeta library was prepared with unique molecular identifiers. TCRdb reprocessed the PCR reads with MiXCR, giving one entry per CDR3 protein. The table lists about 230,000 distinct CDR3 sequences, 11% of them singletons. Here the sequenced sample was PBMCs, taken before TCRalphabeta/CD19-depleted stem cell transplant. V usage is TRBV30 and J usage is TRBJ1-1; tentative D call: TRBD1 (6 bases). This clonotype was obtained from a child less than two years old with acute myeloid leukemia, due to receive a stem cell transplant. The CDR3 protein is CAWGGGRRGFAEAFF. Here the CDR3 DNA reads TGTGCCTGGGGGGGGGGCAGGAGGGGGTTTGCTGAAGCTTTCTTT.